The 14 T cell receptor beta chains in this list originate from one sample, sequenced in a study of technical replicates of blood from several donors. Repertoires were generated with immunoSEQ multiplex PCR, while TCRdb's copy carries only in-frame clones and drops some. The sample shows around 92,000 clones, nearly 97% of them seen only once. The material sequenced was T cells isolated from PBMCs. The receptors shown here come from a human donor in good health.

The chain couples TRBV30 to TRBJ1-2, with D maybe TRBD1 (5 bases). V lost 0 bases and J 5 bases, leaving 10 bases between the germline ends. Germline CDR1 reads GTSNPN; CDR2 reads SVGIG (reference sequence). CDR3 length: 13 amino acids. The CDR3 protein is CAWSVLGGYGYTF. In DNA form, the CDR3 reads TGTGCCTGGAGTGTATTGGGGGGTTATGGCTACACCTTC.

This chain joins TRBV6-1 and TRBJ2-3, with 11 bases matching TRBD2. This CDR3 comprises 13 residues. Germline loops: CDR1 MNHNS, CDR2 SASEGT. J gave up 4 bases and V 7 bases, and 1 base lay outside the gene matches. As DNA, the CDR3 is TGTGCCAGCAATAGCGGGGGGGCAGATACGCAGTATTTT. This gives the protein CASNSGGADTQYF.

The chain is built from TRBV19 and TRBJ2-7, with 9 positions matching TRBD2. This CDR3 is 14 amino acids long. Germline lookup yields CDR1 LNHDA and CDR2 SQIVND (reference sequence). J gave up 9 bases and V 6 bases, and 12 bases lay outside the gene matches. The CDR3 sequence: CASSLAGPLSRQYF. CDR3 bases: TGTGCCAGTAGCCTAGCGGGACCCCTCTCGAGGCAGTACTTC.

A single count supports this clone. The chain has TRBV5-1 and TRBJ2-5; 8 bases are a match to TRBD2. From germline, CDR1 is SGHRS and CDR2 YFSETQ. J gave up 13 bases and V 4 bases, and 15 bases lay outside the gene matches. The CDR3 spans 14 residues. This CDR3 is CASSTGLARDLMYF. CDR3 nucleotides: TGCGCCAGCAGCACCGGACTAGCCCGAGATTTAATGTACTTC.

CDR3 region: CASSEVPLLAYEQYF. CDR3 DNA sequence: TGTGCCAGCAGTGAAGTACCCCTACTGGCCTACGAGCAGTACTTC. The rearrangement uses TRBV6-1 and TRBJ2-7; no clear D gene. The germline CDR1 and CDR2 sequences are MNHNS and SASEGT. The CDR3 covers 15 residues. V was clipped by 1 base and J by 2 bases, with 12 bases between them.

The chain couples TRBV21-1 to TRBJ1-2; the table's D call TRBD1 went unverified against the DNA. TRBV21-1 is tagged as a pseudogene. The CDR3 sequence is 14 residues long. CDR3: CASSKVRRRHGYTF. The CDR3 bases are TGTGCCAGCAGCAAAGTGCGCAGGCGCCATGGCTACACCTTC.

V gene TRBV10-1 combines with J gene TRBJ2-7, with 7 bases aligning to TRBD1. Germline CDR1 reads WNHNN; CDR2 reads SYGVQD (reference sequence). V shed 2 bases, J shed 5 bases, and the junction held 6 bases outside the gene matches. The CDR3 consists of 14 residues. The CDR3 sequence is CASSEGTDPHEQYF. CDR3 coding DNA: TGCGCCAGCAGTGAGGGGACAGACCCCCACGAGCAGTACTTC.

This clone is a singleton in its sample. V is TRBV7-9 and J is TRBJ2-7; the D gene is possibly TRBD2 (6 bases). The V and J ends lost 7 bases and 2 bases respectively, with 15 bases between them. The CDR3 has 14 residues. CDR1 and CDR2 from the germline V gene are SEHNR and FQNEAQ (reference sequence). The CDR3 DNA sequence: TGTGCCAGCACCGTACGGGGGAAACCCTACGAGCAGTACTTC. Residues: CASTVRGKPYEQYF.

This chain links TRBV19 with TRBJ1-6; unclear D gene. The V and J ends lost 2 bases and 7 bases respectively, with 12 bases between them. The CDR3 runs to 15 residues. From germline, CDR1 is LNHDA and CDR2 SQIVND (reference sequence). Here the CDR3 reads CASSIQPYLNSPLHF. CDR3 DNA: TGTGCCAGTAGTATACAACCCTACCTAAATTCACCCCTCCACTTT.

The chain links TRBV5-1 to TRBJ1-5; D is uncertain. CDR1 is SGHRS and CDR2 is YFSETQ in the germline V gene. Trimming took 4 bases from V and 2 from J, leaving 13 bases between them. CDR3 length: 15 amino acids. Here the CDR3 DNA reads TGCGCCAGCAGCAAGCGGGGTGAGGGCAATCAGCCCCAGCATTTT. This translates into CASSKRGEGNQPQHF.

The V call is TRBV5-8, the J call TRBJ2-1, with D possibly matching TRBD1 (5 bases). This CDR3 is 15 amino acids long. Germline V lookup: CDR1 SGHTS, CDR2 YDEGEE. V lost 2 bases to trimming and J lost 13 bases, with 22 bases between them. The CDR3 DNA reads TGTGCCAGCAGCTTAAGACCTCACTCGGACACCCCCCAGTTCTTC. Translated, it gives CASSLRPHSDTPQFF. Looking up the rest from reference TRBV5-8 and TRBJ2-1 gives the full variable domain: EAGVTQSPTHLIKTRGQQATLRCSPISGHTSVYWYQQALGLGLQFLLWYDEGEERNRGNFPPRFSGRQFPNYSSELNVNALELEDSALYLCASSLRPHSDTPQFFGPGTRLTVL.

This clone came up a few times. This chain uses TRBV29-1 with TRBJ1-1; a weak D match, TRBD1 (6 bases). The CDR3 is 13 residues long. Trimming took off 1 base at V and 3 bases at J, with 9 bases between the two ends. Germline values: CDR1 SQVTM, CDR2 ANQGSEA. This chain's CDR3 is CSVEVGQHTEAFF. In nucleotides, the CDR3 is TGCAGCGTTGAAGTGGGACAACACACTGAAGCTTTCTTT.

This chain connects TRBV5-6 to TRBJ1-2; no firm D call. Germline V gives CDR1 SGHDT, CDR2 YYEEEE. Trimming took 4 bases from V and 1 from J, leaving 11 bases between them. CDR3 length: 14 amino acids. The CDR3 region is CASSPQRDNYGYTF. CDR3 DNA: TGTGCCAGCAGCCCTCAGCGAGATAACTATGGCTACACCTTC.

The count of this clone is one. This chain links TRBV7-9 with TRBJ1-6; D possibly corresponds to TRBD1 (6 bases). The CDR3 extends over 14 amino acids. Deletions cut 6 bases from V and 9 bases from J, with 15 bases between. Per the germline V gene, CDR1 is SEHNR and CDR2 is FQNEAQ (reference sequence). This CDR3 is CASSIRGTSSPLHF. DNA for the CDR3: TGTGCCAGCAGTATTCGAGGGACAAGTTCACCCCTCCACTTT.